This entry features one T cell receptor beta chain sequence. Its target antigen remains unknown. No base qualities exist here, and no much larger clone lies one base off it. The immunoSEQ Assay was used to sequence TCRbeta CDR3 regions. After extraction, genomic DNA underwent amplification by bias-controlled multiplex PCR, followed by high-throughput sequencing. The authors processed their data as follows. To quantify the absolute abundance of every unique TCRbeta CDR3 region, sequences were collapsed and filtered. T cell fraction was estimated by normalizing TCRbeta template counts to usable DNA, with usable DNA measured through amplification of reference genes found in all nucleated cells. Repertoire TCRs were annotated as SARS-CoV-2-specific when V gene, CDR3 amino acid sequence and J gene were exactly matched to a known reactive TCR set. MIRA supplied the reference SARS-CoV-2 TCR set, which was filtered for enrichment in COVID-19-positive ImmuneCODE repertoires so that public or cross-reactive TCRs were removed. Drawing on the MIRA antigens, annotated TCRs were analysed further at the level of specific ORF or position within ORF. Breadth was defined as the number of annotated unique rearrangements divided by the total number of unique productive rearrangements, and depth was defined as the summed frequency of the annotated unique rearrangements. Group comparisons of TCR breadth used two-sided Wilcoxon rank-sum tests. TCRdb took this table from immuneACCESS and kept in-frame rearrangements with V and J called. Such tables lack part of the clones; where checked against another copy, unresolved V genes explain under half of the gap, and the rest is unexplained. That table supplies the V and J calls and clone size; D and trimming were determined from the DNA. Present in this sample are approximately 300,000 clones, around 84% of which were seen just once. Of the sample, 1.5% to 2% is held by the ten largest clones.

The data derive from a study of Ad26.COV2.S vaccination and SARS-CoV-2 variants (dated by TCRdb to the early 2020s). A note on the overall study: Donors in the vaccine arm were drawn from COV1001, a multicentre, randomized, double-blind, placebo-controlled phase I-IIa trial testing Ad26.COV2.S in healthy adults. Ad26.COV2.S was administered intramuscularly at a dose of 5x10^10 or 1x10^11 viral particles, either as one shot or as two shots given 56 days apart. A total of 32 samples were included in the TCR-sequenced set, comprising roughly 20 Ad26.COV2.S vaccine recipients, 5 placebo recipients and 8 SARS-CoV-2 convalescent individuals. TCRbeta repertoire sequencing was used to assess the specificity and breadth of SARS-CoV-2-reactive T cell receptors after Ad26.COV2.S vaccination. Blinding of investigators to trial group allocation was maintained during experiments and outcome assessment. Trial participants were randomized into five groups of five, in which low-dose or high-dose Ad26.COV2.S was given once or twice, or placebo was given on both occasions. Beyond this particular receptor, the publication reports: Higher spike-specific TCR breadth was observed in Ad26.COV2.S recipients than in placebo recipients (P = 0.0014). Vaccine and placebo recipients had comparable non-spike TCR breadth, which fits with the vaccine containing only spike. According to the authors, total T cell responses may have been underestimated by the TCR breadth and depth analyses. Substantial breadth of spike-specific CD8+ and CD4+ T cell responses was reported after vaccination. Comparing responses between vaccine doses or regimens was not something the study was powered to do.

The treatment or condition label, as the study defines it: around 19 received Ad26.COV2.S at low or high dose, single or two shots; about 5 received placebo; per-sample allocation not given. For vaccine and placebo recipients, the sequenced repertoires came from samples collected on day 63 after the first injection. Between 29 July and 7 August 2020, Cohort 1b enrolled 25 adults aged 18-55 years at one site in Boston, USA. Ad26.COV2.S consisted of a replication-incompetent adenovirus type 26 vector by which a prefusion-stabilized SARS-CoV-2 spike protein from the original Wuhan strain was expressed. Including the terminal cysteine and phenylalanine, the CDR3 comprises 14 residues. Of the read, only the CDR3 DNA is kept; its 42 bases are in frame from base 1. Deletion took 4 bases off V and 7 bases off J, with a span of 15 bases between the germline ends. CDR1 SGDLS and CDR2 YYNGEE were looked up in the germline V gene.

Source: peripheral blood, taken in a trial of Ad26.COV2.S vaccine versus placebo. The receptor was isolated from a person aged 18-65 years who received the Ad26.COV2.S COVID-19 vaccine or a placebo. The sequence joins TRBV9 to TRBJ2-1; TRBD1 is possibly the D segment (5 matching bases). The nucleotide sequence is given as TGTGCCAGCAGCTTCGTGCAGGGTTCAAATGAGCAGTTCTTC. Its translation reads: CASSFVQGSNEQFF.